The text below deals with one T cell receptor beta chain. The CDR3 length is 15 residues. Trimming shortened V by 3 bases and J by 5 bases, and 13 bases separated the two germline ends. CDR1 and CDR2 from the germline V gene are KGHSH and LQKENI. The entry originates in a study of blood T cell repertoires in COVID-19. For the study at large: Some COVID-19 samples were acute and others convalescent; all came from the United States, Italy and Spain. PBMCs, B-cell-depleted T cells, or T cells provided the cDNA or gDNA that made up the material.

In the original analysis: Reference gene primers were amplified, and this amplification served to estimate nucleated cell counts. Sequenced by immunoSEQ multiplex PCR; TCRdb stores in-frame clones only, minus some. Clone size and V and J calls were adopted from that table, with D and trimming inferred from the DNA. The sample lists 150,000 to 200,000 clones, around 82% occurring once. The sequence was obtained from a man in his sixties who had recovered from COVID-19. Sequenced: peripheral blood. The chain has TRBV18 and TRBJ2-2; a possible D gene is TRBD1 (6 bases). The CDR3 DNA reads TGTGCCAGCTCACCTACACTAACAGGGACCGGGGAGCTGTTTTTT. Protein product: CASSPTLTGTGELFF.